A single sample is the source of the 29 T cell receptor beta chains below, sequenced in a study of T-cell memory formation after mild COVID-19. TCRdb reprocessed the 5' RACE reads via MiXCR and lists one record per CDR3 protein. In the table there are around 130,000 distinct CDR3 sequences, roughly 6% of which are singletons. What was sequenced was PBMCs or a T cell subset sorted from them (not recorded which). The receptors shown here come from an adult woman who had mild COVID-19 (a few samples of this study predate the infection). Cell type and time point are not known.

The chain is built from TRBV27 and TRBJ2-2; no definite D call. CDR1 and CDR2 from the germline V gene are MNHEY and SMNVEV (reference sequence). With 5 bases removed from V and 2 bases from J, the gap between germline ends came to 18 bases. CDR3 size: 17 residues. In DNA, the CDR3 is TGTGCCAGCAGTACCGCCCGGGTTTATCGTAACACCGGGGAGCTGTTTTTT. As protein: CASSTARVYRNTGELFF.

This clonotype showed up just a few times. This chain connects TRBV12-5 to TRBJ1-2; unclear D gene. The CDR3 loop spans 13 amino acids. CDR1 is LGHNT and CDR2 is FRNRAP in the germline V gene. Trimming stripped 5 bases from V and 8 bases from J, with 15 bases between. The CDR3 coding sequence is TGTGCTAGTGGTCCATGGGCTGGGAGAGGCTACACCTTC. It yields the protein CASGPWAGRGYTF.

This clonotype turned up a few times. This chain connects TRBV4-1 to TRBJ1-4; D is unclear. The germline gives CDR1 MGHRA, CDR2 YSYEKL. The ends were cut back, 0 bases at V and 7 bases at J, with 18 bases in the middle. This CDR3 is 17 amino acids long. The CDR3 region has the DNA TGCGCCAGCAGCCAAGAATTAGTGGCAGTTCGAAGTGAAAAACTGTTTTTT. Protein: CASSQELVAVRSEKLFF.

J is TRBJ1-6 and V is TRBV12-3 or TRBV12-4; tentative D call: TRBD1 (6 bases). This CDR3 comprises 15 residues. V was pared by 6 bases and J by 10 bases, with 19 bases between. For the CDR3, the DNA is TGTGCCAGCAGCTCCTCAGTAGGGGGGCTATCACCCCTCCACTTT. Translating gives CASSSSVGGLSPLHF.

This clonotype was detected a few times. This sequence joins TRBV5-1 and TRBJ1-1; 7 nucleotides line up with TRBD1. Losses at the gene ends were 5 bases for V and 4 bases for J; bases not matched to a gene: 11. The CDR3 is 15 amino acids. The germline gives CDR1 SGHRS, CDR2 YFSETQ. The CDR3 protein is CASRATGTVGTEAFF. CDR3 DNA: TGCGCCAGCAGGGCAACCGGGACAGTCGGCACTGAAGCTTTCTTT.

This clonotype showed up many times. The chain uses TRBV9 and TRBJ2-1, with a possible D match to TRBD2 (5 bases). Germline V lookup: CDR1 SGDLS, CDR2 YYNGEE. V was trimmed by 4 bases and J by 0 bases, leaving 14 bases between them. This CDR3 is 16 amino acids long. This chain's CDR3 is CASSPRGIPSYNEQFF. Written as DNA, the CDR3 is TGTGCCAGCAGCCCCCGAGGGATTCCCTCCTACAATGAGCAGTTCTTC. The whole variable domain, filled in from reference TRBV9 and TRBJ2-1, reads DSGVTQTPKHLITATGQRVTLRCSPRSGDLSVYWYQQSLDQGLQFLIQYYNGEERAKGNILERFSAQQFPDLHSELNLSSLELGDSALYFCASSPRGIPSYNEQFFGPGTRLTVL.

The genes are TRBV3-1 and TRBJ2-1; D is possibly TRBD2 (6 bases). The V end lost 1 base, the J end lost 5 bases, and 9 bases lay between the germline ends. The CDR3 totals 14 residues. The germline V gene has CDR1 LGHDT and CDR2 YNNKEL (reference sequence). CDR3 nucleotides: TGTGCCAGCAGCCAAGGGACTACCCACAATGAGCAGTTCTTC. Translation: CASSQGTTHNEQFF.

Many counts were recorded for this clonotype. This chain connects TRBV11-3 to TRBJ2-1; D unclear. Germline assignment: CDR1 SGHNT and CDR2 YENEEA. Between the trimmed V and J ends, which lost 4 bases and 2 bases, there was a span of 9 bases. The CDR3 has 14 residues. The CDR3 region is CASSYLAAYNEQFF. DNA of the CDR3: TGTGCCAGCAGCTACTTAGCTGCCTACAATGAGCAGTTCTTC.

In DNA, the CDR3 is TGCGCCAGCAGCCTACAGGAGTTGTTACGTCCTGAAGCTTTCTTT. It is translated as CASSLQELLRPEAFF. This sequence joins TRBV5-1 and TRBJ1-1, with a weak D call TRBD1 (5 bases). Germline assignment: CDR1 SGHRS and CDR2 YFSETQ. V lost 4 bases, J lost 6 bases, and 19 bases lay in between. CDR3 length: 15 residues.

The chain uses TRBV7-9 and TRBJ2-2; 14 nucleotides match TRBD2. There are 17 residues in the CDR3. The germline CDR1 and CDR2 sequences are SEHNR and FQNEAQ (reference sequence). V shed 9 bases, J shed 6 bases, and the junction held 12 bases outside the gene matches. CDR3 in DNA: TGTGCCAGTGCCGGGACTAGCGGGAGTATTCCAGCCGGGGAGCTGTTTTTT. Its protein is CASAGTSGSIPAGELFF.

The table lists this clonotype with many counts. The V and J genes are TRBV6-5 and TRBJ2-3; the D gene is possibly TRBD2 (6 bases). This CDR3 region has 15 residues. Trimming removed 5 bases from V and 5 bases from J, with 17 bases in between. CDR1 is MNHEY and CDR2 is SVGAGI in the germline V gene. CDR3 loop: CASSIPGTGRDTQYF. The CDR3 DNA follows: TGTGCCAGCAGTATCCCCGGGACTGGTAGAGATACGCAGTATTTT.

This clonotype was detected many times. The chain uses TRBV27 and TRBJ2-7; 10 bases agree with TRBD1. CDR1 and CDR2 from the germline V gene are MNHEY and SMNVEV (reference sequence). This CDR3 is 13 amino acids long. The trim removed 8 bases at V and 5 bases at J, leaving 6 bases unmatched. The CDR3, as DNA: TGTGCCAGCCGGGGACAGGGGCGGCACGAGCAGTACTTC. Translated, it gives CASRGQGRHEQYF.

The chain joins TRBV29-1 to TRBJ2-1; TRBD2 is a possible D gene (5 bases). The CDR3 contains 13 residues. Trimming pared 4 bases from V and 0 bases from J, leaving 7 bases between. The germline gives CDR1 SQVTM, CDR2 ANQGSEA. CDR3 sequence (DNA): TGCAGCGTTGGCGGGCTCTCCTACAATGAGCAGTTCTTC. Its protein product is CSVGGLSYNEQFF.

The chain carries TRBV18 and TRBJ2-3; D assignment may be TRBD1 or TRBD2 (5 bases each). The germline gives CDR1 KGHSH, CDR2 LQKENI. This CDR3 is built from 16 residues. Trimming shortened V by 3 bases and J by 2 bases, and 15 bases separated the two germline ends. The CDR3 protein is CASSPTWDRSTDTQYF. The CDR3 bases are TGTGCCAGCTCACCTACCTGGGACCGATCCACAGATACGCAGTATTTT. Looking up the rest from reference TRBV18 and TRBJ2-3 gives the full variable domain: NAGVMQNPRHLVRRRGQEARLRCSPMKGHSHVYWYRQLPEEGLKFMVYLQKENIIDESGMPKERFSAEFPKEGPSILRIQQVVRGDSAAYFCASSPTWDRSTDTQYFGPGTRLTVL.

Comments on this clonotype: A much more abundant neighbour one base away suggests this may be a read error. The chain combines TRBV29-1 with TRBJ1-5; no clear D gene. The CDR3 is 13 amino acids. Germline-derived CDR1 and CDR2 are SQVTM and ANQGSEA. DNA for the CDR3: TGCAGAGTGGCCGGCACTGGCAATCAGCCCCAGCATTTT. As protein: CRVAGTGNQPQHF.

This clonotype has just a few counts. CDR3 sequence (DNA): TGTGCCAGCAGTTACTCGAGGGCCTTCGGGAATGAGCAGTTCTTC. It encodes CASSYSRAFGNEQFF. J is TRBJ2-1 and V is TRBV6-5, with a weak D call TRBD2 (5 bases). CDR3 size: 15 residues. Germline V gene data show CDR1 as MNHEY and CDR2 as SVGAGI. V gave up 0 bases and J gave up 7 bases, with 13 bases separating them.

In its sample, this clonotype was seen a few times. The rearrangement links TRBV28 to TRBJ2-7; 7 positions match TRBD1. Germline V gene sequence: CDR1 MDHEN, CDR2 SYDVKM. The CDR3 totals 16 residues. V trimming: 3 bases; J trimming: 3 bases; junction bases outside the gene matches: 11. The CDR3 nucleotides are TGTGCCAGCAGTTTTCTCGCACAGGGGCTAAACTACGAGCAGTACTTC. Its translation is CASSFLAQGLNYEQYF.

This chain joins TRBV10-3 and TRBJ1-1; D ambiguous. Germline assignment: CDR1 ENHRY and CDR2 SYGVKD. V was pared by 3 bases and J by 3 bases, with 17 bases between. The CDR3 totals 16 residues. DNA for the CDR3: TGTGCCATCAGTGACCCCGGGAGAGGGAGGGACACTGAAGCTTTCTTT. Translation: CAISDPGRGRDTEAFF.

This clonotype was counted a few times. This chain links TRBV6-2 or TRBV6-3 with TRBJ2-1; no definite D call. Trimming stripped 5 bases from V and 7 bases from J, with 15 bases between. The CDR3 has 14 amino acids. CDR1 and CDR2 (germline): MNHEY, SVGEGT. The CDR3 loop is CASSLARVQNEQFF. The DNA of the CDR3 is TGTGCCAGCAGTCTGGCCCGAGTCCAGAATGAGCAGTTCTTC.

The chain recombines TRBV12-3 or TRBV12-4 with TRBJ2-3; D is unresolved. The CDR3 is 14 amino acids. Trimming shortened V by 5 bases and J by 0 bases, and 9 bases separated the two germline ends. CDR3 coding DNA: TGTGCCAGCAGTCTAGGCTCTAGCACAGATACGCAGTATTTT. This codes for CASSLGSSTDTQYF.

This chain links TRBV7-9 with TRBJ2-1; 8 bases are a match to TRBD2. The V segment lost 4 bases and the J segment 3 bases; nucleotides outside the gene matches: 11. The CDR3 runs 17 residues. Germline V gene sequence: CDR1 SEHNR, CDR2 FQNEAQ (reference sequence). The CDR3 DNA reads TGTGCCAGCAGCTCCCGAGGGGGACTAGGTTTCTACAATGAGCAGTTCTTC. Protein: CASSSRGGLGFYNEQFF. Based on the CDR3 plus reference TRBV7-9 and TRBJ2-1, the full variable domain is DTGVSQNPRHKITKRGQNVTFRCDPISEHNRLYWYRQTLGQGPEFLTYFQNEAQLEKSRLLSDRFSAERPKGSFSTLEIQRTEQGDSAMYLCASSSRGGLGFYNEQFFGPGTRLTVL.

This clonotype was detected a few times. The chain has TRBV11-2 and TRBJ2-7; 8 bases are a match to TRBD1. The CDR3 is 14 amino acids. Trimming removed 5 bases from V and 4 bases from J; junction bases left unmatched: 7. CDR1 and CDR2 (germline): SGHAT, FQNNGV. The CDR3 DNA sequence: TGTGCCAGCAGCGACAGGGGCCTCGGGTACGAGCAGTACTTC. As protein: CASSDRGLGYEQYF.

This clonotype was seen ten or more times. This chain connects TRBV5-1 to TRBJ2-7; possibly TRBD2 for D (5 bases). Germline values: CDR1 SGHRS, CDR2 YFSETQ. This CDR3 is 13 amino acids long. Trimming left V 1 base short and J 2 bases short, with 7 bases between. The CDR3 DNA sequence: TGCGCCAGCAGCTTGCGGGATACCTACGAGCAGTACTTC. Residues: CASSLRDTYEQYF.

This clonotype was seen a handful of times. The chain links TRBV6-2 or TRBV6-3 to TRBJ2-7; no clear D. Trimming removed 5 bases from V and 6 bases from J, with 11 bases in between. Germline V gives CDR1 MNHEY, CDR2 SVGEGT. CDR3 size: 12 residues. CDR3: CASSHQRIEQYF. The DNA for the CDR3 is TGTGCCAGCAGTCACCAGAGGATCGAGCAGTACTTC.

The table lists this clonotype with many counts. The V call is TRBV5-1, the J call TRBJ1-5; D is unresolved. The CDR3 is made up of 13 amino acids. Germline CDR1 SGHRS, CDR2 YFSETQ. The V and J ends lost 0 bases and 0 bases respectively, with 1 base between them. The chain's CDR3 is CASSLDSNQPQHF. The CDR3 nucleotides are TGCGCCAGCAGCTTGGATAGCAATCAGCCCCAGCATTTT.

This chain uses TRBV20-1 with TRBJ2-3, with 8 bases fitting TRBD1. After removal of 2 bases from V and 3 bases from J, the junction contained 7 bases not matched to a gene. This CDR3 region has 15 residues. Germline V CDR1 and CDR2: DFQATT, SNEGSKA (reference sequence). The CDR3 sequence is CSARRTGRGTDTQYF. In DNA, the CDR3 is TGCAGTGCTAGAAGGACAGGGCGAGGAACAGATACGCAGTATTTT.

The V gene is TRBV20-1, the J gene TRBJ1-5, with D tentatively TRBD1 (5 bases). Per the germline V gene, CDR1 is DFQATT and CDR2 is SNEGSKA (reference sequence). The V gene lost 3 bases and the J gene lost 6 bases, with 12 bases spanning the gap. This CDR3 is 13 amino acids long. The chain's CDR3 is CSASMGGGQPQHF. In nucleotides, the CDR3 is TGCAGTGCTAGTATGGGGGGTGGTCAGCCCCAGCATTTT.

The J gene is TRBJ2-7, the V gene TRBV30, with D perhaps being TRBD1 or TRBD2 (5 bases each). The CDR3 extends over 12 amino acids. V lost 7 bases, J lost 6 bases, and 16 bases lay in between. Per germline, CDR1 GTSNPN and CDR2 SVGIG (reference sequence). The CDR3 DNA reads TGTGCCTTTCGGACACGGAGGAGCGAGCAGTACTTC. This sequence encodes CAFRTRRSEQYF.

This clonotype was observed a few times. The chain uses TRBV12-3 or TRBV12-4 and TRBJ2-3, with 9 positions matching TRBD2. After removal of 6 bases from V and 7 bases from J, the junction contained 11 bases not matched to a gene. This CDR3 is 15 amino acids long. The CDR3: CASSPPAGGDHTQYF. In DNA form, the CDR3 reads TGTGCCAGCAGCCCCCCCGCGGGGGGGGACCATACGCAGTATTTT.